This entry features one T cell receptor (beta chain) sequence. The data are from a study of blood T cell repertoires in COVID-19. The protocol was immunoSEQ multiplex PCR, while the TCRdb copy is restricted to in-frame clones and leaves out a portion. The table records nearly 250,000 clones, about 84% of them present only once. Participants were placed into cohorts based on the clinical history they reported. Trimming removed 4 bases at V and 2 bases at J, with 17 bases between. CDR3 size: 15 residues. Germline V gene data show CDR1 as GTSNPN and CDR2 as SVGIG (reference sequence). V is TRBV30 and J is TRBJ1-1; TRBD1 is a possible D gene (6 bases). The specimen sequenced was PBMCs or T cells enriched from blood (not recorded which). This TCR was sampled from a woman aged 45-65 years who had recovered from COVID-19. CDR3 protein: CAWTLTGTRNTEAFF. In DNA form, the CDR3 reads TGTGCCTGGACCCTAACCGGGACACGTAACACTGAAGCTTTCTTT. The whole variable domain, filled in from reference TRBV30 and TRBJ1-1, reads SQTIHQWPATLVQPVGSPLSLECTVEGTSNPNLYWYRQAAGRGLQLLFYSVGIGQISSEVPQNLSASRPQDRQFILSSKKLLLSDSGFYLCAWTLTGTRNTEAFFGQGTRLTVV.